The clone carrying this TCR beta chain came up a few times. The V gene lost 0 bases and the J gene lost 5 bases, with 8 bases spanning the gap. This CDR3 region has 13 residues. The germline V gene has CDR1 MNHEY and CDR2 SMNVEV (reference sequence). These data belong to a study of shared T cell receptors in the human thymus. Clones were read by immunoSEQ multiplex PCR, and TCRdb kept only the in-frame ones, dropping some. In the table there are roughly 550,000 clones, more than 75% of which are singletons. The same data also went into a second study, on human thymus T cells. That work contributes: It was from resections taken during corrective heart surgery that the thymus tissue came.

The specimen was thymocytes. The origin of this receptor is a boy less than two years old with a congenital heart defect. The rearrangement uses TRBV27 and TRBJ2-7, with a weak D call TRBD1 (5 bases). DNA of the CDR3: TGTGCCAGCAGTTTATCCAGGGATAACGAGCAGTACTTC. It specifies CASSLSRDNEQYF.